This T cell receptor (beta chain) was captured in a study of monozygotic twins with inflammatory bowel disease. This CDR3 spans 12 amino acids. Germline V gives CDR1 MRHNA, CDR2 SNTAGT. No DNA is given; TCRdb re-called the 5' RACE reads and lists each CDR3 protein once. The table lists some 130,000 distinct CDR3 sequences. The chain combines TRBV6-4 with TRBJ2-2; TCRdb's D gene call, TRBD1, goes unchecked for lack of DNA. The material sequenced was blood. This sequence originates from a human donor with ulcerative colitis or Crohn's disease, or a healthy co-twin of an affected twin (not recorded which). CDR3 residues: CASSGRAGELFF.